Each of the 2 T cell receptor beta chains below was sequenced from the same sample in a study of cytomegalovirus exposure and HLA in healthy donors. PCR amplification relied on 60 Vbeta primers (plus 13 Jbeta primers). Some clones are missing from TCRdb's copy, which holds only in-frame ones; the method was immunoSEQ multiplex PCR. The sample holds about 160,000 clones, 79% seen once. The source material was PBMCs. The receptors derive from a man aged 35 to 55 in good health and CMV-seronegative.

The V call is TRBV6-6, the J call TRBJ2-5; 11 bases fit TRBD2. This CDR3 region has 16 residues. Germline assignment: CDR1 MNHNY and CDR2 SVGAGI (reference sequence). V was pared by 4 bases and J by 5 bases, with 9 bases of the junction left unmatched. As DNA, the CDR3 is TGTGCCAGCAGTTCCGGGACTAGCGGCCCCCGGGAGACCCAGTACTTC. Protein sequence: CASSSGTSGPRETQYF.

The V call is TRBV6-6, the J call TRBJ2-5; 7 bases are shared with TRBD1. Unmatched junction bases numbered 9, after V lost 6 bases and J lost 5 bases. The CDR3 spans 14 residues. CDR1 and CDR2 from the germline V gene are MNHNY and SVGAGI (reference sequence). CDR3 sequence reads: CASSHSGGWETQYF. CDR3 coding DNA: TGTGCCAGCAGCCACTCAGGGGGATGGGAGACCCAGTACTTC.